Listed below are T cell receptor beta chains from one sample, sequenced in a study of cytomegalovirus exposure and HLA in healthy donors. The data were produced by immunoSEQ multiplex PCR, yet TCRdb's version contains in-frame clones alone and is incomplete. In the table there are tens of thousands of clones, 55% to 75% of which are singletons. Sequenced sample: PBMCs. Receptors were obtained from a man aged 25 to 40 in good health and CMV-seronegative. CDR3s include the opening cysteine and the closing phenylalanine or tryptophan. A D gene is named only where the DNA matches it firmly. Clone size is not always given. Where it is, it says once, few, many or a class for expanded clones.

CDR3nt,CDR3aa,v_gene,abundance,d_gene,j_gene
TGTGCCAGGCTCCGAGCCTCTGGGGCCAACGTCCTGACTTTC,CARLRASGANVLTF,TRBV2,NA,NA,TRBJ2-6
TGTGCCAGCGGGGCATCTAGGGGAGCTTTCTTT,CASGASRGAFF,TRBV6-5,NA,NA,TRBJ1-1
TGTGCCAGCACCCCAAGCGGGTCCCCTGAGGAAAAACTGTTTTTT,CASTPSGSPEEKLFF,TRBV25-1,NA,NA,TRBJ1-4
TGTGCCAGCAGCCAAGAAACTAGCGGTTACAATGAGCAGTTCTTC,CASSQETSGYNEQFF,TRBV4-2,NA,TRBD2,TRBJ2-1
TGTGCCAGCAGCTTAATGGGACAGTCCTACGAGCAGTACTTC,CASSLMGQSYEQYF,TRBV7-9,NA,TRBD1,TRBJ2-7
TGTGCCAGCAGCTTAGTGGGGACACAGGGCCTCGGCGAGCAGTACTTC,CASSLVGTQGLGEQYF,TRBV7-2,NA,NA,TRBJ2-7
TGTGCCACCAGCAGGTTTGGGGGCAATTTGAACATTCAGTACTTC,CATSRFGGNLNIQYF,TRBV15,NA,NA,TRBJ2-4
TGTGCCAGCAGCCGATCACCGGACAGCGCGGATGGCTACACCTTC,CASSRSPDSADGYTF,TRBV5-4,NA,NA,TRBJ1-2
TGTGCCAGCAGCTTAGCCACAGGGTTGAAAGGAAACACCATATATTTT,CASSLATGLKGNTIYF,TRBV7-2,few,NA,TRBJ1-3
TGTGCCAGCAGCTTGGGACAGGCTAACGAGCAGTACTTC,CASSLGQANEQYF,TRBV11-3,few,TRBD1,TRBJ2-7
TGTGCCAGCAGTAGACACAGGGGTAGCAATCAGCCCCAGCATTTT,CASSRHRGSNQPQHF,TRBV6-5,NA,TRBD1,TRBJ1-5
TGCACCAACCCCCGCCCTAGCGGGGCCTACGAGCAGTACTTC,CTNPRPSGAYEQYF,TRBV1,NA,NA,TRBJ2-7
TGTGCCAGCAGCCTGAACAGGGGCGGCACTGAAGCTTTCTTT,CASSLNRGGTEAFF,TRBV4-2,NA,TRBD1,TRBJ1-1
TGTGCCAGCAGCCAAGAAATTAGCGGGAGTGCCTACAATGAGCGGTTCTTC,CASSQEISGSAYNERFF,TRBV14,NA,TRBD2,TRBJ2-1
TGCGCCAGCAGCCCCCGGGGACAGGGCCGAGAGCAGTACTTC,CASSPRGQGREQYF,TRBV5-1,NA,TRBD1,TRBJ2-7
TGTGCCAGCAGTTCCAACAATGAGCAGTTCTTC,CASSSNNEQFF,TRBV28,NA,NA,TRBJ2-1
TGTGCCAGCAGCCAAGATTTGGCGGGTAGCACAGATACGCAGTATTTT,CASSQDLAGSTDTQYF,TRBV4-2,NA,NA,TRBJ2-3
TGTGCCAGCAGTTTACAGCCAGGGTTTGGCTACACCTTC,CASSLQPGFGYTF,TRBV27,NA,NA,TRBJ1-2
TGTGCCAGTAGTATACAGGGAACGGTCAACGAGCAGTACTTC,CASSIQGTVNEQYF,TRBV19,NA,NA,TRBJ2-7
TGCGCCAGCAGCTTTACAGGGCCGCTCGAGCAGTACTTC,CASSFTGPLEQYF,TRBV5-1,NA,NA,TRBJ2-7
TGTGCCAGCAGCGCGACAGGGGGCGGTCAGCCCCAGCATTTT,CASSATGGGQPQHF,TRBV2,NA,TRBD1,TRBJ1-5
TGTGCCAGCAGCCAAGCAGGGGGTACCCAGCATTTT,CASSQAGGTQHF,TRBV11-2,NA,TRBD1,TRBJ1-5
TGCAGCGTTGAAGGGCAGAGGAACTATGGCTACACCTTC,CSVEGQRNYGYTF,TRBV29-1,few,NA,TRBJ1-2
TGTGCCAGCAGCTTTTACGGGGGGGATGGAGCTTTCTTT,CASSFYGGDGAFF,TRBV7-8,NA,NA,TRBJ1-1
TGTGCCAGTGTGCGTAGCTGGTCTGCTGCTTTCTTT,CASVRSWSAAFF,TRBV21-1,few,NA,TRBJ1-1
TGTGCCAGCAGGAGAACAGGGGGCATCTACGAGCAGTACTTC,CASRRTGGIYEQYF,TRBV6-1,NA,TRBD1,TRBJ2-7
TGTGCCAGCAGCTCTGAAGCGTCTAGCACAGATACGCAGTATTTT,CASSSEASSTDTQYF,TRBV7-2,NA,NA,TRBJ2-3
TGTGCCAGCAGTTACGGGGGGAGGAACACTGAAGCTTTCTTT,CASSYGGRNTEAFF,TRBV6-6,NA,NA,TRBJ1-1
TGTGCCAGCAGTGAAGAAGGTCTGGGCGATGAAGCTTTCTTT,CASSEEGLGDEAFF,TRBV6-1,NA,NA,TRBJ1-1
TGTGCCAGCAGACAGGGGATCTATGGCTACACCTTC,CASRQGIYGYTF,TRBV6-5,NA,TRBD1,TRBJ1-2
TGCAGTGCCCTCACAGGGGGATGGGCTTTCTTT,CSALTGGWAFF,TRBV20-1,NA,TRBD1,TRBJ1-1
TGCGCCAGCAGTCCCGGGGGGTACAGGGCCGGGGGCTACACCTTC,CASSPGGYRAGGYTF,TRBV5-1,NA,NA,TRBJ1-2
TGTGCCAGCAGCTTAAGTCGGGTGGGAGATCAGCCCCAGCATTTT,CASSLSRVGDQPQHF,TRBV7-2,NA,NA,TRBJ1-5
TGTGCCAGCAGGAACAGGGAAACTGAAGCTTTCTTT,CASRNRETEAFF,TRBV6-1,few,NA,TRBJ1-1
TGTGCCAGCAAATTCCCACCCGGGGACACAGATACGCAGTATTTT,CASKFPPGDTDTQYF,TRBV6-1,NA,NA,TRBJ2-3
TGTGCCAGCAGCCGAGGGACAGGGCGAGAGACCCAGTACTTC,CASSRGTGRETQYF,TRBV6-5,once,TRBD1,TRBJ2-5
TGTGCCAGCAGCACCAGACTAGCGGGGATTAGCACAGATACGCAGTATTTT,CASSTRLAGISTDTQYF,TRBV13,NA,TRBD2,TRBJ2-3
TGTGCCAGCAGCGGGAGACAGGGAGAAAACTATGGCTACACCTTC,CASSGRQGENYGYTF,TRBV7-2,NA,TRBD1,TRBJ1-2
TGTGCCAGCAGCGGGACAGGGTATAATTCACCCCTCCACTTT,CASSGTGYNSPLHF,TRBV6-5,few,TRBD1,TRBJ1-6
TGTGCCAGCAGCGGCCTAACCAAAAACATTCAGTACTTC,CASSGLTKNIQYF,TRBV9,NA,NA,TRBJ2-4
TGTGCCATCAGTTCGTTTTCCAGATACGAGCAGTACTTC,CAISSFSRYEQYF,TRBV10-3,few,NA,TRBJ2-7
TGTGCCAGTAGTCACCGCGAGGCTGGAAACACCATATATTTT,CASSHREAGNTIYF,TRBV19,NA,NA,TRBJ1-3
TGTGCCAGCAGTCCCGGGGATGGCTACACCTTC,CASSPGDGYTF,TRBV6-6,few,NA,TRBJ1-2
TGTGCCAGCGGGGTCGGAGGGAGCTCCTACAATGAGCAGTTCTTC,CASGVGGSSYNEQFF,TRBV9,NA,NA,TRBJ2-1
TGCGCCAGCAGCCAAGACCACCGAGGCTCCGAGCAGTACTTC,CASSQDHRGSEQYF,TRBV4-3,NA,NA,TRBJ2-7
TGTGCCAGCGCCCAGACTTGGGGCAGGCAAGAGACCCAGTACTTC,CASAQTWGRQETQYF,TRBV9,few,NA,TRBJ2-5
TGCAGCGTTGAAGTGGACAGGGATCAGCCCCAGCATTTT,CSVEVDRDQPQHF,TRBV29-1,once,TRBD1,TRBJ1-5
TGTGCCAGCCTCGCCAGGGGGCGCGCGGCCCAAGAGGGGTACTTC,CASLARGRAAQEGYF,TRBV28,NA,TRBD1,TRBJ2-7
TGCGCCAGCAGCCCCGGAGGGGGGGCGCGTACTGAAGCTTTCTTT,CASSPGGGARTEAFF,TRBV5-1,NA,NA,TRBJ1-1
TGTGCCAGCAGTGCCCGGGAAGCTGGGGCCAACGTCCTGACTTTC,CASSAREAGANVLTF,TRBV2,few,NA,TRBJ2-6
TGTGCCAGCAGGCCGCGGACTCGCACTGAAGCTTTCTTT,CASRPRTRTEAFF,TRBV28,few,NA,TRBJ1-1
TGCAGCGGAACGAACCCAGCGGGAGGCGATTACAATGAGCAGTTCTTC,CSGTNPAGGDYNEQFF,TRBV29-1,NA,TRBD2,TRBJ2-1
TGCGCCAGCAGCCAAGACAGGGATGGCACAGATACGCAGTATTTT,CASSQDRDGTDTQYF,TRBV5-1,NA,TRBD1,TRBJ2-3
TGTGCCAGCAGATTTACAGGGGACCCAAATGAAAAACTGTTTTTT,CASRFTGDPNEKLFF,TRBV7-9,NA,TRBD1,TRBJ1-4
TGTGCCAGCAAGCTACAGGGGGCTGGAAACACCATATATTTT,CASKLQGAGNTIYF,TRBV28,NA,TRBD1,TRBJ1-3
TGCAGCGTTGCTACCAGCAATCAGCCCCAGCATTTT,CSVATSNQPQHF,TRBV29-1,NA,NA,TRBJ1-5